The 23 T cell receptor beta chains below all came from one sample that was sequenced in a study of cytotoxic CD8 clonotypes in ibrutinib-treated CLL. The protocol was immunoSEQ multiplex PCR, while the TCRdb copy is restricted to in-frame clones and leaves out a portion. The sample holds around 200,000 clones, more than 65% seen once. This sample comprised PBMCs, obtained after 12 months of ibrutinib treatment. The receptor set was obtained from a human donor with chronic lymphocytic leukemia.

The V call is TRBV11-2, the J call TRBJ1-6; tentatively, D is TRBD1 (5 bases). V lost 5 bases and J 4 bases, leaving 15 bases between the germline ends. CDR1 is SGHAT and CDR2 is FQNNGV in the germline V gene. The CDR3 is 16 residues long. The CDR3 DNA reads as TGTGCCAGCAGCCCTAACTGGGGGGATTATAATTCACCCCTCCACTTT. Residues: CASSPNWGDYNSPLHF.

This clone was found once. V gene TRBV9 combines with J gene TRBJ2-5; 8 nucleotides match TRBD2. CDR1 SGDLS and CDR2 YYNGEE come from the germline V gene. The CDR3 totals 15 residues. The junction had 5 bases not matched to a gene; V was cut back by 0 bases and J by 4 bases. This chain's CDR3 is CASSVDPGGGETQYF. CDR3 in DNA: TGTGCCAGCAGCGTAGATCCGGGAGGGGGAGAGACCCAGTACTTC. Looking up the rest from reference TRBV9 and TRBJ2-5 gives the full variable domain: DSGVTQTPKHLITATGQRVTLRCSPRSGDLSVYWYQQSLDQGLQFLIQYYNGEERAKGNILERFSAQQFPDLHSELNLSSLELGDSALYFCASSVDPGGGETQYFGPGTRLLVL.

The chain uses TRBV2 and TRBJ1-5; D gene ambiguous. Germline CDR1 is SNHLY and CDR2 is FYNNEI. The ends were cut back, 2 bases at V and 4 bases at J, with 15 bases in the middle. The CDR3 consists of 16 residues. The CDR3 nucleotides read TGTGCCAGCAGTGAAAAGGCCCCCTTTTATAATCAGCCCCAGCATTTT. It translates to CASSEKAPFYNQPQHF.

This clone occurred a few times. V gene TRBV19 combines with J gene TRBJ1-1; 8 nucleotides match TRBD1. J gave up 4 bases and V 5 bases, and 6 bases lay outside the gene matches. This CDR3 spans 14 amino acids. Per the germline V gene, CDR1 is LNHDA and CDR2 is SQIVND (reference sequence). CDR3 DNA sequence: TGTGCCAGTAGTGGAGGACAGGGTCCCACTGAAGCTTTCTTT. Translating gives CASSGGQGPTEAFF.

V and J are TRBV2 and TRBJ1-2; D not certain. Germline assignment: CDR1 SNHLY and CDR2 FYNNEI. The CDR3 consists of 14 residues. Trimming removed 6 bases from V and 4 bases from J, with 15 bases in between. As DNA, the CDR3 is TGTGCCAGCAGCCCTTGGTCCAATTTCTATGGCTACACCTTC. Translation gives CASSPWSNFYGYTF.

In DNA, the CDR3 is TGTGCCAGCTCACCCCAAGGACAGTTGAACACTGAAGCTTTCTTT. This translates into CASSPQGQLNTEAFF. J is TRBJ1-1 and V is TRBV18, with a weak D call TRBD1 (6 bases). Trimming stripped 3 bases from V and 0 bases from J, with 11 bases between. The CDR3 has 15 amino acids. Germline V CDR1 and CDR2: KGHSH, LQKENI.

This clone came up a few times. The CDR3 region has the DNA TGTGCCAGCAGTTTAAGGCAGGGGACCACAGATACGCAGTATTTT. This codes for CASSLRQGTTDTQYF. This chain links TRBV27 with TRBJ2-3, with D possibly TRBD1 on 6 matching bases. The CDR3 contains 15 residues. V was shortened by 2 bases and J by 2 bases, with 11 bases between the two germline ends. CDR1 is MNHEY and CDR2 is SMNVEV in the germline V gene (reference sequence).

The chain combines TRBV7-3 with TRBJ2-7, with TRBD1 matching over 10 bases. CDR1 and CDR2 from the germline V gene are SGHTA and FQGTGA. The CDR3 covers 15 residues. J lost 2 bases, V lost 5 bases, and 6 bases had no gene match. CDR3 sequence: CASSPGTGVTYEQYF. CDR3 in DNA: TGTGCCAGCAGCCCCGGGACAGGGGTGACCTACGAGCAGTACTTC.

This chain uses TRBV7-9 with TRBJ2-1; D not certain. V shed 5 bases and J shed 8 bases, with 10 bases lying between them. This CDR3 is 12 amino acids long. CDR1 SEHNR and CDR2 FQNEAQ come from the germline V gene (reference sequence). CDR3 residues: CASSNLDHEQFF. CDR3 sequence (DNA): TGTGCCAGCAGCAACCTGGACCATGAGCAGTTCTTC.

V gene TRBV30 combines with J gene TRBJ2-2; tentative D call: TRBD2 (5 bases). Germline values: CDR1 GTSNPN, CDR2 SVGIG (reference sequence). V shed 2 bases and J shed 2 bases, with 9 bases lying between them. This CDR3 contains 14 residues. The CDR3 protein is CAWSRGPNTGELFF. CDR3 nucleotides: TGTGCCTGGAGTCGAGGGCCCAACACCGGGGAGCTGTTTTTT.

The chain carries TRBV16 and TRBJ1-5; maybe TRBD1 (5 bases). Deletions cut 0 bases from V and 0 bases from J, with 15 bases between. The CDR3 length is 18 residues. Germline V gene lookup returns CDR1 KGHSY and CDR2 FQNENV. CDR3 DNA: TGTGCCAGCAGCCAATCAGGCGTCCGGGGCCGTAGCAATCAGCCCCAGCATTTT. This gives the protein CASSQSGVRGRSNQPQHF.

V gene TRBV4-1 combines with J gene TRBJ2-7; maybe TRBD1 (5 bases). Germline loops: CDR1 MGHRA, CDR2 YSYEKL. Deletions cut 1 base from V and 0 bases from J, with 10 bases between. The CDR3 sequence is 15 residues long. For the CDR3, the DNA is TGCGCCAGCAGCCAAGTTGGGGCCCCCTCCTACGAGCAGTACTTC. Translation: CASSQVGAPSYEQYF.

V and J are TRBV7-2 and TRBJ1-5; no definite D call. Germline-derived CDR1 and CDR2 are SGHTA and FQGNSA. The CDR3 is 15 amino acids. The V and J ends lost 5 bases and 4 bases respectively, with 15 bases between them. CDR3 DNA sequence: TGTGCCAGCAGCCCTACGGGCTTTCGAAATCAGCCCCAGCATTTT. As protein: CASSPTGFRNQPQHF. Looking up the rest from reference TRBV7-2 and TRBJ1-5 gives the full variable domain: GAGVSQSPSNKVTEKGKDVELRCDPISGHTALYWYRQSLGQGLEFLIYFQGNSAPDKSGLPSDRFSAERTGGSVSTLTIQRTQQEDSAVYLCASSPTGFRNQPQHFGDGTRLSIL.

The table lists this clone with a few counts. J is TRBJ1-1 and V is TRBV6-5, with D maybe TRBD1 (5 bases). This CDR3 spans 15 amino acids. Trimming left V 4 bases short and J 0 bases short, with 12 bases between. The germline gives CDR1 MNHEY, CDR2 SVGAGI. The CDR3 here is CASSLGEGMNTEAFF. Here the CDR3 DNA reads TGTGCCAGCAGTTTGGGGGAGGGGATGAACACTGAAGCTTTCTTT.

The rearrangement joins TRBV5-1 to TRBJ1-4, with 9 positions matching TRBD1. Looked up from germline, CDR1 is SGHRS and CDR2 is YFSETQ. The V and J ends lost 5 bases and 10 bases, in that order; junction bases with no gene match: 9. The CDR3 length is 14 residues. CDR3 coding DNA: TGCGCCAGCAGTAAGGACAGGGGTGGGCGAAAACTGTTTTTT. Residues: CASSKDRGGRKLFF. Full variable domain (rest looked up from reference TRBV5-1 and TRBJ1-4): KAGVTQTPRYLIKTRGQQVTLSCSPISGHRSVSWYQQTPGQGLQFLFEYFSETQRNKGNFPGRFSGRQFSNSRSEMNVSTLELGDSALYLCASSKDRGGRKLFFGSGTQLSVL.

This sequence joins TRBV20-1 and TRBJ2-3, with 7 bases identical to TRBD2. Germline V CDR1 and CDR2: DFQATT, SNEGSKA (reference sequence). There are 11 residues in the CDR3. Trimming removed 8 bases from V and 2 bases from J; junction bases left unmatched: 1. The DNA for the CDR3 is TGCAGTCTAGCGGACACAGATACGCAGTATTTT. Its translation is CSLADTDTQYF.

V and J are TRBV6-5 and TRBJ2-1, with D possibly TRBD1 on 6 matching bases. Germline V gene lookup returns CDR1 MNHEY and CDR2 SVGAGI. V lost 6 bases and J lost 1, with 13 bases in between. The CDR3 contains 15 residues. CDR3 sequence: CASSLQGTSYNEQFF. The CDR3 DNA reads TGTGCCAGCAGCCTTCAGGGGACGTCCTACAATGAGCAGTTCTTC.

The CDR3 reads CASSFLQVGSGYTF. CDR3 sequence (DNA): TGCGCCAGCAGCTTTCTACAGGTCGGTAGTGGCTACACCTTC. This chain links TRBV5-1 with TRBJ1-2; the D gene is possibly TRBD1 (5 bases). The CDR3 sequence is 14 residues long. The V end lost 2 bases, the J end lost 7 bases, and 15 bases lay between the germline ends. CDR1 is SGHRS and CDR2 is YFSETQ in the germline V gene.

The V gene is TRBV5-1, the J gene TRBJ2-7; D is undetermined. Trimming left V 3 bases short and J 4 bases short, with 11 bases between. Germline V gene lookup returns CDR1 SGHRS and CDR2 YFSETQ. There are 13 residues in the CDR3. This CDR3 is CASSSDRLYEQYF. The DNA of the CDR3 is TGCGCCAGCAGCTCTGACCGGCTTTACGAGCAGTACTTC.

V and J are TRBV10-3 and TRBJ1-5; tentative D call: TRBD1 (6 bases). Trimming pared 1 base from V and 0 bases from J, leaving 19 bases between. Germline CDR1 reads ENHRY; CDR2 reads SYGVKD. The CDR3 is 19 amino acids. The CDR3 region is CAISEWGTQNLYSNQPQHF. The CDR3 DNA reads as TGTGCCATCAGTGAGTGGGGGACACAGAATCTCTATAGCAATCAGCCCCAGCATTTT.

V is TRBV19 and J is TRBJ1-1; D may be TRBD1 (5 bases). Trimming shortened V by 6 bases and J by 2 bases, and 10 bases separated the two germline ends. Per the germline V gene, CDR1 is LNHDA and CDR2 is SQIVND (reference sequence). There are 13 residues in the CDR3. The CDR3 here is CASRGTLNTEAFF. The CDR3, as DNA: TGTGCCAGTAGAGGGACCCTAAACACTGAAGCTTTCTTT.

The chain links TRBV7-6 to TRBJ2-3; 8 bases map to TRBD1. This CDR3 spans 15 amino acids. The V and J ends lost 5 bases and 4 bases, in that order; junction bases with no gene match: 8. Germline assignment: CDR1 SGHVS and CDR2 FNYEAQ. The CDR3 sequence: CASSPDRGSADTQYF. The CDR3 bases are TGTGCCAGCAGCCCCGACAGGGGATCGGCAGATACGCAGTATTTT.

The chain employs TRBV7-2 and TRBJ1-6; D might be TRBD1 (6 bases). Trimming removed 5 bases at V and 7 bases at J, with 15 bases between. The CDR3 consists of 15 residues. From germline, CDR1 is SGHTA and CDR2 FQGNSA. The CDR3 reads CASSRVGGMNSPLHF. The DNA for the CDR3 is TGTGCCAGCAGCCGAGTAGGGGGTATGAATTCACCCCTCCACTTT.